A single sample is the source of the 28 T cell receptor beta chains below, sequenced in a study of cytomegalovirus exposure and HLA in healthy donors. The method was immunoSEQ multiplex PCR; TCRdb's version includes in-frame clones alone and lacks a portion of them. The sample contains 130,000 to 150,000 clones, about 89% of which appear only once. Sequenced sample: PBMCs. The receptors were gathered from a woman in her late teens or twenties in good health and CMV-seropositive.

About this clone itself: This sample also contains other DNA sequences that code for the same CDR3. This chain connects TRBV27 to TRBJ2-7; TRBD1 aligns across 7 bases. The CDR3 loop spans 14 amino acids. After removal of 6 bases from V and 3 bases from J, the junction contained 8 bases not matched to a gene. Germline V CDR1 and CDR2: MNHEY, SMNVEV (reference sequence). The CDR3 here is CASSPWTGRYEQYF. CDR3 bases: TGTGCCAGCAGCCCTTGGACAGGCCGCTACGAGCAGTACTTC.

V usage is TRBV29-1 and J usage is TRBJ2-5; 10 positions agree with TRBD2. CDR3 size: 16 residues. The V segment lost 2 bases and the J segment 4 bases; nucleotides outside the gene matches: 10. Germline loops: CDR1 SQVTM, CDR2 ANQGSEA. CDR3 DNA sequence: TGCAGCGTTGAAATAGCCAGCGGGAGGGCCGCAGAGACCCAGTACTTC. Protein product: CSVEIASGRAAETQYF.

V gene TRBV25-1 combines with J gene TRBJ2-3; D is unclear. This CDR3 has 14 residues. The V end was cut by 2 bases, the J end by 2 bases, with 8 bases between. CDR1 and CDR2 (germline): MGHDK, SYGVNS. The CDR3 DNA follows: TGTGCCAGCAGTGAACTTGTTTTCACAGATACGCAGTATTTT. Translating it yields CASSELVFTDTQYF.

The chain is built from TRBV28 and TRBJ2-7, with TRBD2 as a possible D gene (6 bases). The V end was cut by 7 bases, the J end by 2 bases, with 15 bases between. Germline values: CDR1 MDHEN, CDR2 SYDVKM. The CDR3 is 14 residues long. The CDR3 reads CASKITSFPYEQYF. The CDR3 DNA follows: TGTGCCAGCAAAATTACTAGCTTTCCCTACGAGCAGTACTTC.

The chain recombines TRBV10-3 with TRBJ1-2; 10 bases match TRBD1. Looked up from germline, CDR1 is ENHRY and CDR2 is SYGVKD. The CDR3 consists of 14 residues. Trimming removed 10 bases from V and 4 bases from J; junction bases left unmatched: 9. The CDR3: CATGQGDLGYGYTF. In nucleotides, the CDR3 is TGTGCCACAGGACAGGGGGACTTAGGCTATGGCTACACCTTC.

V and J are TRBV18 and TRBJ2-5, with TRBD2 identical over 7 bases. Germline V gives CDR1 KGHSH, CDR2 LQKENI. The length of the CDR3 is 15 residues. Trimming cost V 2 bases and J 3 bases; bases outside gene matches: 6. DNA of the CDR3: TGTGCCAGCTCACCAGTTGTGACTAGCAAAGAGACCCAGTACTTC. Translation gives CASSPVVTSKETQYF.

The rearrangement joins TRBV7-8 to TRBJ2-5, with a tentative D call TRBD2 (6 bases). The CDR3 contains 14 residues. The V end was cut by 6 bases, the J end by 5 bases, with 16 bases between. Germline V gene lookup returns CDR1 SGHVS and CDR2 FQNEAQ. In DNA form, the CDR3 reads TGTGCCAGCAGACGCCCGGGCGGGAAGGAGACCCAGTACTTC. Translated, it gives CASRRPGGKETQYF. Based on the CDR3 plus reference TRBV7-8 and TRBJ2-5, the full variable domain is GAGVSQSPRYKVAKRGQDVALRCDPISGHVSLFWYQQALGQGPEFLTYFQNEAQLDKSGLPSDRFFAERPEGSVSTLKIQRTQQEDSAVYLCASRRPGGKETQYFGPGTRLLVL.

The chain joins TRBV18 to TRBJ2-1, with D unresolved. V was shortened by 2 bases and J by 0 bases, with 14 bases between the two germline ends. Germline V gene data show CDR1 as KGHSH and CDR2 as LQKENI. CDR3 size: 17 residues. The CDR3 here is CASSPFPPSSSYNEQFF. The DNA of the CDR3 is TGTGCCAGCTCACCATTTCCTCCGTCGAGCTCCTACAATGAGCAGTTCTTC. Full variable domain (remainder filled in from reference TRBV18 and TRBJ2-1): NAGVMQNPRHLVRRRGQEARLRCSPMKGHSHVYWYRQLPEEGLKFMVYLQKENIIDESGMPKERFSAEFPKEGPSILRIQQVVRGDSAAYFCASSPFPPSSSYNEQFFGPGTRLTVL.

This chain links TRBV4-2 with TRBJ2-2; 9 bases align to TRBD2. The length of the CDR3 is 16 residues. After removal of 7 bases from V and 6 bases from J, the junction contained 12 bases not matched to a gene. Germline lookup yields CDR1 LGHNA and CDR2 YNFKEQ. CDR3 nucleotide sequence: TGTGCCAGCACCGGGGGACCAGCGGGAGGAGCCGGGGAGCTGTTTTTT. Residues: CASTGGPAGGAGELFF.

This clone was counted a single time. J is TRBJ2-7 and V is TRBV27, with 9 bases lining up with TRBD1. CDR1 is MNHEY and CDR2 is SMNVEV in the germline V gene (reference sequence). There are 17 residues in the CDR3. Trimming cost V 5 bases and J 6 bases; bases outside gene matches: 17. The CDR3 sequence is CASSLRPPGQGFGEQYF. The CDR3 DNA reads as TGTGCCAGCAGTCTCAGACCACCGGGACAGGGTTTCGGCGAGCAGTACTTC.

The J gene is TRBJ1-2, the V gene TRBV4-2, with TRBD1 matching 10 bases. Unmatched junction bases numbered 1, after V lost 3 bases and J lost 3 bases. The CDR3 covers 14 residues. Per germline, CDR1 LGHNA and CDR2 YNFKEQ. The CDR3 is CASSHGTGDYGYTF. CDR3 nucleotide sequence: TGTGCCAGCAGCCATGGGACAGGGGACTATGGCTACACCTTC.

The V gene is TRBV5-1, the J gene TRBJ2-7; 11 bases align to TRBD2. CDR1 is SGHRS and CDR2 is YFSETQ in the germline V gene. The CDR3 runs to 14 residues. V shed 1 base, J shed 8 bases, and the junction held 5 bases outside the gene matches. CDR3 sequence: CASSLPLAGDQQYF. In DNA form, the CDR3 reads TGCGCCAGCAGCTTGCCACTAGCGGGAGACCAGCAGTACTTC.

J is TRBJ2-7 and V is TRBV4-1; 12 positions match TRBD2. CDR1 is MGHRA and CDR2 is YSYEKL in the germline V gene. This CDR3 spans 15 amino acids. After removal of 2 bases from V and 5 bases from J, the junction contained 4 bases not matched to a gene. In nucleotides, the CDR3 is TGCGCCAGCAGCCAAAAACTAGCGGGAGGAGACGAGCAGTACTTC. Protein: CASSQKLAGGDEQYF.

The chain has TRBV28 and TRBJ2-3, with TRBD1 identical over 7 bases. With V trimmed by 5 bases and J by 8 bases, 16 bases remained unmatched. Germline V gene lookup returns CDR1 MDHEN and CDR2 SYDVKM. The CDR3 totals 16 residues. The CDR3 region is CASSLKGALMVVTQYF. As DNA, the CDR3 is TGTGCCAGCAGTCTGAAGGGGGCCTTGATGGTGGTTACGCAGTATTTT.

The genes are TRBV6-1 and TRBJ2-7; the match to TRBD2 covers 8 bases. The length of the CDR3 is 14 residues. Unmatched junction bases numbered 5, after V lost 4 bases and J lost 3 bases. Germline V gives CDR1 MNHNS, CDR2 SASEGT. Here the CDR3 reads CASSVGLAGYEQYF. DNA of the CDR3: TGTGCCAGCAGTGTAGGGCTAGCGGGCTACGAGCAGTACTTC.

This CDR3 reads CASSSSGSWNEQFF. CDR3 bases: TGTGCCAGCAGCTCTAGCGGGAGTTGGAATGAGCAGTTCTTC. The chain links TRBV7-8 to TRBJ2-1; 10 nucleotides line up with TRBD2. Per germline, CDR1 SGHVS and CDR2 FQNEAQ. This CDR3 spans 14 amino acids. V shed 4 bases, J shed 7 bases, and the junction held 4 bases outside the gene matches.

The chain employs TRBV5-4 and TRBJ2-1; the match to TRBD1 covers 9 bases. There are 15 residues in the CDR3. The junction had 5 bases not matched to a gene; V was cut back by 4 bases and J by 3 bases. CDR1 and CDR2 from the germline V gene are SGHNT and YYREEE (reference sequence). The DNA of the CDR3 is TGTGCCAGCAGCCCGGGGGGACAGGGCTACAATGAGCAGTTCTTC. Translating gives CASSPGGQGYNEQFF.

V gene TRBV10-1 combines with J gene TRBJ2-5; 8 positions match TRBD1. The germline V gene encodes CDR1 WNHNN and CDR2 SYGVQD (reference sequence). After removal of 4 bases from V and 1 base from J, the junction contained 2 bases not matched to a gene. The CDR3 contains 14 residues. The CDR3, as DNA: TGCGCCAGCAGTGCCGACAGGGGCCAAGAGACCCAGTACTTC. Residues: CASSADRGQETQYF.

A word on this clone: Other nucleotide sequences in the sample specify the same CDR3. V is TRBV9 and J is TRBJ1-5, with unresolved D. CDR1 SGDLS and CDR2 YYNGEE come from the germline V gene. Trimming stripped 0 bases from V and 4 bases from J, with 8 bases between. The CDR3 has 14 residues. CDR3 DNA: TGTGCCAGCAGCGTAGCTGGCAATAATCAGCCCCAGCATTTT. Translating gives CASSVAGNNQPQHF.

The chain is built from TRBV4-2 and TRBJ2-3; TRBD2 aligns across 7 bases. The CDR3 is 17 residues long. Germline loops: CDR1 LGHNA, CDR2 YNFKEQ. V was clipped by 2 bases and J by 5 bases; unmatched bases: 13. The CDR3 here is CASSQRARLAAGDTQYF. The CDR3 bases are TGTGCCAGCAGCCAAAGAGCAAGGCTAGCGGCCGGAGATACGCAGTATTTT.

V usage is TRBV10-3 and J usage is TRBJ2-1; TRBD1 matches 7 bases. With 8 bases clipped from V and 5 bases from J, the junction kept 3 bases outside the gene matches. CDR3 length: 12 amino acids. In germline, CDR1 is ENHRY, CDR2 SYGVKD. As DNA, the CDR3 is TGTGCCATCCTACAGGGGAACAATGAGCAGTTCTTC. Encoded protein: CAILQGNNEQFF.

The chain carries TRBV11-2 and TRBJ2-3, with 13 bases lining up with TRBD2. Trimming cost V 5 bases and J 5 bases; bases outside gene matches: 7. The CDR3 spans 16 residues. From germline, CDR1 is SGHAT and CDR2 FQNNGV. CDR3 coding DNA: TGTGCCAGCAGCACAGGACTAGCGGGAGTGATAGATACGCAGTATTTT. Protein sequence: CASSTGLAGVIDTQYF.

The rearrangement uses TRBV4-2 and TRBJ1-5, with D perhaps matching TRBD1 (6 bases). V lost 0 bases to trimming and J lost 1 base, with 10 bases between them. Germline CDR1 LGHNA, CDR2 YNFKEQ. This CDR3 comprises 16 residues. CDR3 residues: CASSQDTRGSNQPQHF. The CDR3 DNA reads TGTGCCAGCAGCCAAGACACCAGGGGAAGCAATCAGCCCCAGCATTTT.

This clone appeared a single time. The chain uses TRBV5-1 and TRBJ2-4, with D hard to call. Germline V CDR1 and CDR2: SGHRS, YFSETQ. This CDR3 contains 14 residues. V was trimmed by 3 bases and J by 3 bases, leaving 10 bases between them. The CDR3 loop reads CASSSAEDKNIQYF. The DNA for the CDR3 is TGCGCCAGCAGCTCTGCCGAGGACAAAAACATTCAGTACTTC.

The chain employs TRBV11-3 and TRBJ2-7; 7 positions agree with TRBD1. CDR3 size: 14 residues. CDR1 and CDR2 from the germline V gene are SGHNT and YENEEA. Germline trimming cut 4 bases from V and 0 bases from J; bases unmatched to any gene: 3. CDR3 sequence: CASSYDRASYEQYF. In DNA form, the CDR3 reads TGTGCCAGCAGCTACGACAGGGCCTCCTACGAGCAGTACTTC.

The V and J genes are TRBV6-1 and TRBJ1-5; D ambiguous. Germline V CDR1 and CDR2: MNHNS, SASEGT. This CDR3 has 16 amino acids. V was shortened by 4 bases and J by 0 bases, with 13 bases between the two germline ends. CDR3: CASSAGHLSSNQPQHF. The CDR3 bases are TGTGCCAGCAGTGCTGGTCATTTGAGTAGCAATCAGCCCCAGCATTTT.

This clone was seen a few times. The chain uses TRBV29-1 and TRBJ1-2; TRBD1 agrees at 7 bases. Germline lookup yields CDR1 SQVTM and CDR2 ANQGSEA. V dropped 4 bases and J dropped 2; count of bases not matched to a gene: 4. CDR3 size: 13 residues. CDR3 protein: CSVVPQGNYGYTF. DNA for the CDR3: TGCAGCGTTGTACCACAGGGGAACTATGGCTACACCTTC.

The V and J genes are TRBV11-3 and TRBJ2-1; 12 nucleotides align to TRBD2. Germline loops: CDR1 SGHNT, CDR2 YENEEA. CDR3 length: 17 amino acids. After removal of 4 bases from V and 5 bases from J, the junction contained 9 bases not matched to a gene. CDR3 coding DNA: TGTGCCAGCAGCTCCCAGCTACTAGCGGGAGGTGACAATGAGCAGTTCTTC. Protein sequence: CASSSQLLAGGDNEQFF.